This TCR beta chain appears in the sequencing data of a study of blood T cell repertoires in COVID-19. Across the whole study: Researchers got acute and convalescent COVID-19 samples from the United States, Italy and Spain.

In the study's own analysis: From reference gene primer amplification, estimates of nucleated cell counts were derived. The repertoire was sequenced with immunoSEQ multiplex PCR; TCRdb's copy has only in-frame clones and lacks some. The D gene and trimming were derived from the DNA, and the V and J assignments and clone size from that table. The repertoire consists of fewer than 200,000 clones, with around four fifths occurring once and the leading ten covering around 8.9%. This clone has more than one count but fewer than ten. Seattle patient enrollment occurred during active infection, with longitudinal follow-up thereafter. V dropped 4 bases and J dropped 4 bases, with 4 bases sitting between them. This CDR3 is built from 11 residues. Germline loops: CDR1 DFQATT, CDR2 SNEGSKA (reference sequence).

Source material: peripheral blood. The V call is TRBV20-1, the J call TRBJ1-4; D is ambiguous. The sequence was collected from a woman of 80 years or more with COVID-19, enrolled during active disease. DNA of the CDR3: TGCAGTGCTATTCATAATGAAAAACTGTTTTTT. Translating it yields CSAIHNEKLFF.